The entry below gives a single T cell receptor beta chain sequence along with its context. The antigen is unknown. This CDR3 is built from 11 residues. The germline V and J ends were trimmed by 3 bases and 12 bases, with 9 bases remaining between them. Germline V gives CDR1 SNHLY, CDR2 FYNNEI. The data were taken from a study of T cells after yellow fever vaccination. Study overall: Some fractions had low cell numbers, and these were prepared with SMART-Seq v4 Ultra Low Input. Study results and limitations: Once the booster was given, most primary-vaccination clones reappeared, at approximately 97% for CD4 and over 70% for CD8. Abundant clonotypes from the bulk population could have been carried over as contaminants into FACS-sorted repertoires.

TCRdb analysed the 5' RACE reads with MiXCR anew, one entry per CDR3 protein. The table has some 320,000 distinct CDR3 sequences, 8.7% seen once. The rearrangement links TRBV2 to TRBJ2-1; D gene ambiguous. The starting material was CD4+ T cells sorted from PBMCs, obtained 5 days after the yellow fever booster vaccination. This sequence originates from a man between 18 and 29 years old who received the YFV17D yellow fever vaccine. This CDR3 is CASSDSVGQFF. CDR3 bases: TGTGCCAGCAGTGATAGTGTCGGGCAGTTCTTC.